Listed below are T cell receptor beta chains from one sample, sequenced in a study of OX40 agonist ivuxolimab in advanced cancers. The assay was immunoSEQ multiplex PCR, and TCRdb's table has in-frame clones only and misses some. The table lists almost 85,000 clones, around 83% of them singletons. The sequenced sample was CD4+ or CD8+ T cells sorted from blood, obtained in a trial of the OX40 agonist ivuxolimab. These receptors were taken from an adult with an advanced solid tumor such as melanoma, head and neck, liver or kidney cancer. Both conserved end residues are part of each CDR3. D genes are given only for firm matches. Some rows have no size entry. The others give once, few or many, or a class for an expanded clone.

V gene: TRBV19
clone size: .
D gene: TRBD1
J gene: TRBJ1-2
CDR3 DNA: TGTGCCAGTACTTATGGGGACAGGGAAGGCTATGGCTACACCTTC
CDR3 protein: CASTYGDREGYGYTF

V gene: TRBV10-2
clone size: .
D gene: .
J gene: TRBJ1-1
CDR3 DNA: TGCGCCAGCAGTGAGGGGGGGGCTGAAGCTTTCTTT
CDR3 protein: CASSEGGAEAFF

V gene: TRBV6-5
clone size: .
D gene: .
J gene: TRBJ2-7
CDR3 DNA: TGTGCCATCAGTGTGTCGGACAGCCCCTACGAGCAGTACTTC
CDR3 protein: CAISVSDSPYEQYF

V gene: TRBV2
clone size: .
D gene: .
J gene: TRBJ2-2
CDR3 DNA: TGTGCCAGCAGTGTCTCTACCGGGGGCGGGACCGGGGAGCTGTTTTTT
CDR3 protein: CASSVSTGGGTGELFF

V gene: TRBV7-2
clone size: .
D gene: TRBD1
J gene: TRBJ2-1
CDR3 DNA: TGTGCCAGCGCTAGAGACAGGGTTAATGAGCAGTTCTTC
CDR3 protein: CASARDRVNEQFF

V gene: TRBV14
clone size: .
D gene: .
J gene: TRBJ2-5
CDR3 DNA: TGTGCCAGCAGCCAAGTATCAGGGGCCCGATACTTC
CDR3 protein: CASSQVSGARYF

V gene: TRBV7-3
clone size: .
D gene: TRBD1
J gene: TRBJ2-7
CDR3 DNA: TGTGCCAGCAGCTTCACCGGGACAGGGGTACACGAGCAGTACTTC
CDR3 protein: CASSFTGTGVHEQYF

V gene: TRBV5-8
clone size: .
D gene: .
J gene: TRBJ2-7
CDR3 DNA: TGTGCCAGCAGCTTGGTGGCTTCGTACGAGCAGTACTTC
CDR3 protein: CASSLVASYEQYF

V gene: TRBV27
clone size: .
D gene: TRBD2
J gene: TRBJ2-1
CDR3 DNA: TGTGCCTCATCTGAGGCGGGAGAAGGAAGTGAGCAGTTCTTC
CDR3 protein: CASSEAGEGSEQFF

V gene: TRBV27
clone size: .
D gene: TRBD2
J gene: TRBJ2-5
CDR3 DNA: TGTGCCAGCAGTTTGGGGACTAGCAGGCAAGAGACCCAGTACTTC
CDR3 protein: CASSLGTSRQETQYF

V gene: TRBV7-3
clone size: .
D gene: .
J gene: TRBJ2-7
CDR3 DNA: TGTGCCAGCAGCCCCGACACCTCTAGGTACGAGCAGTACTTC
CDR3 protein: CASSPDTSRYEQYF

V gene: TRBV5-1
clone size: few
D gene: .
J gene: TRBJ2-5
CDR3 DNA: TGCGCCAGCAGCTCCGGGACCTTTACGGAGACCCAGTACTTC
CDR3 protein: CASSSGTFTETQYF

V gene: TRBV10-3
clone size: .
D gene: .
J gene: TRBJ2-2
CDR3 DNA: TGTGCCATCAGTGCTGGGAACACCGGGGAGCTGTTTTTT
CDR3 protein: CAISAGNTGELFF

V gene: TRBV7-9
clone size: .
D gene: .
J gene: TRBJ1-2
CDR3 DNA: TGTGCCAGCAGCTTGGCAGGGGCGGCTAACTATGGCTACACCTTC
CDR3 protein: CASSLAGAANYGYTF

V gene: TRBV30
clone size: .
D gene: TRBD1
J gene: TRBJ1-2
CDR3 DNA: TGTGCCTGGGCGAGACAGGGAGCTCCTGGGGATGGCTACACCTTC
CDR3 protein: CAWARQGAPGDGYTF

V gene: TRBV10-3
clone size: .
D gene: TRBD1
J gene: TRBJ1-4
CDR3 DNA: TGTGCCATCAGTGAGGGGACAGGTATTAATGAAAAACCGTTTTTT
CDR3 protein: CAISEGTGINEKPFF

V gene: TRBV9
clone size: .
D gene: .
J gene: TRBJ1-1
CDR3 DNA: TGTGCCAGCAGCAAAAGGGACACTGAAGCTTTCTTT
CDR3 protein: CASSKRDTEAFF

V gene: TRBV6-5
clone size: .
D gene: .
J gene: TRBJ1-1
CDR3 DNA: TGTGCCAGCACCGCTAACGGAGGGAAAGCTTTCTTT
CDR3 protein: CASTANGGKAFF

V gene: TRBV6-1
clone size: .
D gene: .
J gene: TRBJ1-2
CDR3 DNA: TGTGCCAGCCGATCTTGGGACTATGGCTACACCTTC
CDR3 protein: CASRSWDYGYTF

V gene: TRBV18
clone size: few
D gene: .
J gene: TRBJ1-5
CDR3 DNA: TGTGCCAGCTCACCGGACGGAAAGTATAGCAATCAGCCCCAGCATTTT
CDR3 protein: CASSPDGKYSNQPQHF

V gene: TRBV30
clone size: .
D gene: TRBD1
J gene: TRBJ1-2
CDR3 DNA: TGTGCCTGGAGTGCGACAGGGCGCGGCTATGGCTACACCTTC
CDR3 protein: CAWSATGRGYGYTF

V gene: TRBV7-9
clone size: .
D gene: TRBD1
J gene: TRBJ1-1
CDR3 DNA: TGTGCCAGCAGTCATTCCGGGACAGGGGGCTTCGAAGCTTTCTTT
CDR3 protein: CASSHSGTGGFEAFF

V gene: TRBV6-6
clone size: .
D gene: TRBD1
J gene: TRBJ1-2
CDR3 DNA: TGTGCCAGCAGCCGTACCGGACAGGGCGTAATTAGTGGCTACACCTTC
CDR3 protein: CASSRTGQGVISGYTF

V gene: TRBV19
clone size: .
D gene: TRBD1
J gene: TRBJ1-2
CDR3 DNA: TGTGCCAGTACCAACCTCAGGGGGGCTGGCTACACCTTC
CDR3 protein: CASTNLRGAGYTF

V gene: TRBV7-8
clone size: .
D gene: TRBD1
J gene: TRBJ1-2
CDR3 DNA: TGTGCCAGCAGCTCCACCGGGACAGGGGAGACCTATGGCTACACCTTC
CDR3 protein: CASSSTGTGETYGYTF

V gene: TRBV7-2
clone size: .
D gene: .
J gene: TRBJ2-5
CDR3 DNA: TGTGCCAGCAGCTTAGTCCGGGGGGAGACCCAGTACTTC
CDR3 protein: CASSLVRGETQYF

V gene: TRBV7-6
clone size: medium-sized
D gene: .
J gene: TRBJ2-3
CDR3 DNA: TGTGCCAGCAGCTTAGCCACAGATACGCAGTATTTT
CDR3 protein: CASSLATDTQYF

V gene: TRBV2
clone size: .
D gene: .
J gene: TRBJ2-1
CDR3 DNA: TGTGCCAGCAGTGGGGACAATGAGCAGTTCTTC
CDR3 protein: CASSGDNEQFF

V gene: TRBV6-5
clone size: .
D gene: .
J gene: TRBJ2-1
CDR3 DNA: TGTGCCAGCAGTTACTCACAGGCGAGCTCCTACAATGAGCAGTTCTTC
CDR3 protein: CASSYSQASSYNEQFF

V gene: TRBV5-1
clone size: few
D gene: TRBD2
J gene: TRBJ2-5
CDR3 DNA: TGCGCCAGCAGCTTAGCGGGGGGCGAGACCCAGTACTTC
CDR3 protein: CASSLAGGETQYF

V gene: TRBV30
clone size: .
D gene: .
J gene: TRBJ2-7
CDR3 DNA: TGTGCCTTTAAGGCCAGACCCTTCTACGAGCAGTACTTC
CDR3 protein: CAFKARPFYEQYF

V gene: TRBV29-1
clone size: .
D gene: .
J gene: TRBJ2-3
CDR3 DNA: TGCAGCGCTAGGGCTTCAAAGCTTTTTGTGGCAGATACGCAGTATTTT
CDR3 protein: CSARASKLFVADTQYF

V gene: TRBV9
clone size: .
D gene: .
J gene: TRBJ2-7
CDR3 DNA: TGTGCCAGCAGCGGGAGACTATACACCGAGCAGTACTTC
CDR3 protein: CASSGRLYTEQYF

V gene: TRBV5-6
clone size: .
D gene: .
J gene: TRBJ2-1
CDR3 DNA: TGTGCCAGCACCTCCGGGGGTGAGCAGTTCTTC
CDR3 protein: CASTSGGEQFF

V gene: TRBV18
clone size: few
D gene: .
J gene: TRBJ2-1
CDR3 DNA: TGTGCCAGCTCACCGGGACCCTCCTCCTACAATGAGCAGTTCTTC
CDR3 protein: CASSPGPSSYNEQFF

V gene: TRBV6-6
clone size: .
D gene: TRBD1
J gene: TRBJ1-2
CDR3 DNA: TGTGCCAGCAGTTACCTGGGACAGGGCGGCTATGGCTACACCTTC
CDR3 protein: CASSYLGQGGYGYTF

V gene: TRBV7-6
clone size: once
D gene: .
J gene: TRBJ1-1
CDR3 DNA: TGTGCCAGCAGCCCGGAGGTCTTCCCAGTGGCTGAAGCTTTCTTT
CDR3 protein: CASSPEVFPVAEAFF